This T cell receptor beta chain was documented in a study of blood T cell repertoires in COVID-19. Study details: There were acute and convalescent COVID-19 samples, and they came from the United States, Italy and Spain. The cDNA or gDNA used as material had been derived from T cells, B-cell-depleted T cells, or PBMCs.

The CDR3 runs to 13 residues. Deletions cut 3 bases from V and 5 bases from J, with 8 bases between. Germline V gives CDR1 SGHTA, CDR2 FQGNSA. One Seattle source followed patients from active infection through their disease course. Per the original data handling: Reference gene primer amplification gave estimated nucleated cell counts. The repertoire was sequenced with immunoSEQ multiplex PCR; TCRdb's copy has only in-frame clones and lacks some. Clonal size and the V and J genes are those of that table, whereas D and trimming came from the DNA. The sample shows 300,000 to 400,000 clones, about 86% of them seen only once.

The sequencing sample was made of peripheral blood. This sequence joins TRBV7-2 and TRBJ1-5, with D unresolved. This TCR derives from a woman in her sixties with COVID-19, enrolled during active disease. The CDR3 region is CASSFYSHQPQHF. The CDR3 bases are TGTGCCAGCAGCTTTTATTCCCATCAGCCCCAGCATTTT.